These 14 T cell receptor beta chains share one sample of origin, sequenced in a study of CD8 T cells in ankylosing spondylitis. TCRdb redid the calling of the 5' RACE reads with MiXCR, one entry per CDR3 protein. The repertoire holds some 71,000 distinct CDR3 sequences, with under 5.5% as singletons. Sample: blood, either unsorted or a sorted T cell fraction (not recorded which). The source is a male donor with ankylosing spondylitis or in good health (not recorded which).

This clonotype occurred many times. The chain employs TRBV7-2 and TRBJ1-2, with D possibly being TRBD1 (5 bases). CDR1 is SGHTA, CDR2 FQGNSA, per germline. The CDR3 extends over 13 amino acids. V was pared by 2 bases and J by 13 bases, with 17 bases between. The CDR3 here is CASSLSRRRGCTF. The CDR3 coding sequence is TGTGCCAGCAGCTTATCGAGGAGACGGGGGTGCACCTTC.

This clonotype was observed many times. The chain is built from TRBV5-1 and TRBJ2-7; TRBD1 matches 9 bases. The CDR3 runs to 13 residues. The J segment lost 3 bases and the V segment lost 4 bases, leaving 2 bases of the junction unmatched. Germline V CDR1 and CDR2: SGHRS, YFSETQ. CDR3 amino acids: CASSGTGYYEQYF. The DNA for the CDR3 is TGCGCCAGCAGCGGGACAGGGTACTACGAGCAGTACTTC. Supplemented by reference TRBV5-1 and TRBJ2-7, the full variable domain reads KAGVTQTPRYLIKTRGQQVTLSCSPISGHRSVSWYQQTPGQGLQFLFEYFSETQRNKGNFPGRFSGRQFSNSRSEMNVSTLELGDSALYLCASSGTGYYEQYFGPGTRLTVT.

This clonotype was seen at least ten times. The chain couples TRBV5-1 to TRBJ2-7; maybe TRBD2 (5 bases). The CDR3 is 16 amino acids. Trimming took 0 bases from V and 0 from J, leaving 13 bases between them. Germline loops: CDR1 SGHRS, CDR2 YFSETQ. Here the CDR3 reads CASSLDGVSSSYEQYF. The CDR3 coding sequence is TGCGCCAGCAGCTTGGACGGGGTCTCGAGCTCCTACGAGCAGTACTTC.

This clonotype was seen at least ten times. V is TRBV29-1 and J is TRBJ2-7; D tentatively fits TRBD1 or TRBD2 (5 bases each). V lost 1 base to trimming and J lost 2 bases, with 12 bases between them. The germline CDR1 and CDR2 sequences are SQVTM and ANQGSEA. This CDR3 is built from 14 residues. The CDR3 loop is CSVEARDGAYEQYF. For the CDR3, the DNA is TGCAGCGTTGAAGCTAGGGACGGCGCCTACGAGCAGTACTTC.

This clonotype was seen at least ten times. The gene calls are TRBV19 and TRBJ1-5; TRBD1 is a possible D gene (5 bases). This CDR3 spans 14 amino acids. Germline V lookup: CDR1 LNHDA, CDR2 SQIVND (reference sequence). V lost 4 bases and J 2 bases, leaving 9 bases between the germline ends. CDR3: CASSTRVGNQPQHF. CDR3 DNA sequence: TGTGCCAGTAGTACCAGGGTTGGCAATCAGCCCCAGCATTTT.

This clonotype was seen many times. The V and J genes are TRBV28 and TRBJ2-3; TRBD1 matches 8 bases. The V gene end was trimmed by 11 bases and the J gene end by 4 bases; junction bases not matched to a gene: 11. The CDR3 is made up of 14 amino acids. Germline CDR1 and CDR2: MDHEN and SYDVKM. The CDR3 reads CAGPQGAPSDTQYF. Here the CDR3 DNA reads TGTGCCGGGCCTCAGGGGGCTCCTTCAGATACGCAGTATTTT.

This clonotype showed up many times. This chain uses TRBV2 with TRBJ1-5; perhaps TRBD1 as D (5 bases). Germline assignment: CDR1 SNHLY and CDR2 FYNNEI. V lost 5 bases and J 1 base, leaving 15 bases between the germline ends. This CDR3 comprises 16 residues. The CDR3 sequence: CASSKTGTESNQPQHF. The CDR3 DNA reads as TGTGCCAGCAGTAAAACAGGAACTGAGAGCAATCAGCCCCAGCATTTT.

This clonotype was picked up many times. This chain connects TRBV5-1 to TRBJ1-2; D ambiguous. Trimming removed 0 bases at V and 3 bases at J, with 6 bases between. Germline V gives CDR1 SGHRS, CDR2 YFSETQ. The CDR3 is made up of 13 amino acids. CDR3 DNA sequence: TGCGCCAGCAGCTTGGTGGCAGACTATGGCTACACCTTC. It is translated as CASSLVADYGYTF.

This clonotype has a count of ten or more. The genes are TRBV7-7 and TRBJ1-1; 8 bases align to TRBD1. This CDR3 region has 13 residues. Germline trimming cut 5 bases from V and 6 bases from J; bases unmatched to any gene: 5. Looked up from germline, CDR1 is SSHAT and CDR2 is FNYEAQ (reference sequence). The CDR3 sequence: CASSEGTGAEAFF. The CDR3 nucleotides are TGTGCCAGCAGCGAGGGGACAGGCGCTGAAGCTTTCTTT.

The table lists this clonotype with many counts. This chain uses TRBV12-2 with TRBJ1-2; TRBD1, the table's D call, lacks a check against the DNA. TRBV12-2 is reported as a pseudogene. This CDR3 region has 19 residues. CDR3 sequence (DNA): TGTGCAAGTCGCTTCTCCCCCCATGACAATGGGTTTTATCCCTATGGCTACACCTTC. This encodes CASRFSPHDNGFYPYGYTF.

This clonotype was found many times. The V call is TRBV29-1, the J call TRBJ1-2; D possibly corresponds to TRBD1 (6 bases). Germline lookup yields CDR1 SQVTM and CDR2 ANQGSEA. The CDR3 extends over 12 amino acids. V gave up 0 bases and J gave up 6 bases, with 8 bases separating them. The CDR3 region has the DNA TGCAGCGTTGAAGATCGACAGGATGGCTACACCTTC. This gives the protein CSVEDRQDGYTF.

This clonotype was recorded many times. The chain has TRBV28 and TRBJ2-7, with 10 nucleotides matching TRBD1. This CDR3 is 18 amino acids long. Germline V gene lookup returns CDR1 MDHEN and CDR2 SYDVKM. Losses at the gene ends were 5 bases for V and 0 bases for J; bases not matched to a gene: 13. This CDR3 is CASSPPGQGPLSSYEQYF. For the CDR3, the DNA is TGTGCCAGCAGTCCACCGGGACAGGGGCCCCTGAGCTCCTACGAGCAGTACTTC.

CDR3 DNA: TGTGCCAGCAGCGGAATTAGACCAACGGAGCAGTTCTTC. Amino acids: CASSGIRPTEQFF. This chain links TRBV6-1 with TRBJ2-1; no firm D call. This CDR3 comprises 13 residues. In germline, CDR1 is MNHNS, CDR2 SASEGT. Trimming took 6 bases from V and 10 from J, leaving 16 bases between them.

This clonotype was counted ten times or more. The V call is TRBV28, the J call TRBJ1-1; D gene ambiguous. From germline, CDR1 is MDHEN and CDR2 SYDVKM. The CDR3 totals 15 residues. Trimming took 8 bases from V and 5 from J, leaving 21 bases between them. The CDR3 coding sequence is TGTGCCAGCCCCCCACCTGGACCGGGGATAACTGAAGCTTTCTTT. It is translated as CASPPPGPGITEAFF.